These T cell receptor beta chains were read from a single sample in a study of T cells in Graves' hyperthyroidism and ophthalmopathy. TCRdb ran MiXCR on the multiplex PCR reads and lists one entry per CDR3 protein. The table lists over 550,000 distinct CDR3 sequences, approximately 15% of them singletons. Sample: blood. All receptors derive from a woman in her late teens or twenties with Graves' hyperthyroidism. The CDR3 runs from the conserved cysteine through the conserved F or W. A D gene is named only where the DNA matches it firmly. Clone size, where shown, is once, few, many, or a class for clones that have expanded.

D: TRBD2; size: few; J: TRBJ2-1; V: TRBV19; CDR3: CASRWVGTSVNEQFF; DNA: TGTGCCAGTAGATGGGTCGGGACTAGCGTTAATGAGCAGTTCTTC
D: .; size: few; J: TRBJ2-4; V: TRBV6-1; CDR3: CASHQTRRAGDIQYF; DNA: TGTGCCAGCCACCAAACCCGCAGGGCAGGGGACATTCAGTACTTC
D: .; size: .; J: TRBJ1-1; V: TRBV19; CDR3: CASRPTGWGNAEAFF; DNA: TGTGCCAGTAGACCAACAGGGTGGGGAAACGCTGAAGCTTTCTTT
D: .; size: .; J: TRBJ2-3; V: TRBV28; CDR3: CASSSRVTQYF; DNA: TGTGCCAGCAGTTCAAGGGTTACGCAGTATTTT
D: .; size: few; J: TRBJ2-4; V: TRBV6-1; CDR3: CASSENSLAKNIQYF; DNA: TGTGCCAGCAGTGAGAACTCCCTAGCCAAAAACATTCAGTACTTC
D: .; size: .; J: TRBJ2-3; V: TRBV11-3; CDR3: CASSSGPKWRRVSSTDTQYF; DNA: TGTGCCAGCAGCTCCGGACCCAAGTGGAGGAGAGTGTCTAGCACAGATACGCAGTATTTT
D: TRBD2; size: few; J: TRBJ2-4; V: TRBV20-1; CDR3: CSARSSGRGAGYIQYF; DNA: TGCAGTGCTAGGTCGTCCGGGCGGGGGGCCGGATACATTCAGTACTTC
D: TRBD1; size: many; J: TRBJ2-1; V: TRBV18; CDR3: CASSPGQGRVYEQFF; DNA: TGTGCCAGCTCACCCGGACAGGGTAGAGTTTATGAGCAGTTCTTC
D: TRBD2; size: few; J: TRBJ2-3; V: TRBV18; CDR3: CASSPPPSGRSTDTQYF; DNA: TGTGCCAGCTCACCACCTCCTAGCGGGAGGTCCACAGATACGCAGTATTTT
D: .; size: many; J: TRBJ1-4; V: TRBV27; CDR3: CASRPIDALHEKLFF; DNA: TGTGCCAGCAGACCCATAGACGCCCTCCATGAAAAACTGTTTTTT
D: TRBD2; size: few; J: TRBJ2-7; V: TRBV5-1; CDR3: CASSLRAGPYEQYF; DNA: TGCGCCAGCAGCTTACGAGCGGGGCCGTACGAGCAGTACTTC
D: .; size: many; J: TRBJ2-3; V: TRBV12-3/TRBV12-4; CDR3: CASSHWGESTDTQYF; DNA: TGTGCCAGCAGCCACTGGGGGGAGAGCACAGATACGCAGTATTTT
D: .; size: many; J: TRBJ2-7; V: TRBV12-3/TRBV12-4; CDR3: CASSFKVSETASYEQYF; DNA: TGTGCCAGCAGTTTCAAGGTATCCGAGACAGCCTCCTACGAGCAGTACTTC
D: TRBD2; size: many; J: TRBJ2-3; V: TRBV20-1; CDR3: CSEMQMLLAGEPGTDTQYF; DNA: TGCAGTGAGATGCAAATGCTGCTAGCGGGAGAACCGGGCACAGATACGCAGTATTTT
D: TRBD1; size: many; J: TRBJ2-3; V: TRBV7-2; CDR3: CASSLRTGRDTQYF; DNA: TGTGCCAGCAGCTTAAGGACAGGGCGAGATACGCAGTATTTT
D: .; size: many; J: TRBJ1-1; V: TRBV7-9; CDR3: CASSPDRLEAFF; DNA: TGTGCCAGCAGCCCGGACCGTTTGGAAGCTTTCTTT
D: .; size: many; J: TRBJ1-1; V: TRBV30; CDR3: CAWKRTPGQEAFF; DNA: TGTGCCTGGAAAAGAACCCCGGGACAAGAAGCTTTCTTT
D: TRBD1; size: .; J: TRBJ2-3; V: TRBV6-1; CDR3: CASRTGGLSGVAPLGADTQYF; DNA: TGTGCCAGCAGGACAGGGGGCCTAAGTGGAGTAGCCCCTTTAGGAGCAGATACGCAGTATTTT
D: .; size: .; J: TRBJ1-2; V: TRBV20-1; CDR3: CSAYDSPNGYTF; DNA: TGCAGTGCTTATGACAGCCCTAATGGCTACACCTTC
D: .; size: many; J: TRBJ1-1; V: TRBV10-3; CDR3: CAISPTLTVNTEAFF; DNA: TGTGCCATCAGTCCGACGCTGACAGTCAACACTGAAGCTTTCTTT
D: .; size: many; J: TRBJ1-5; V: TRBV12-3/TRBV12-4; CDR3: CASRRDGGLSNQPQHF; DNA: TGTGCCAGCAGGAGAGATGGGGGTTTGAGCAATCAGCCCCAGCATTTT
D: .; size: few; J: TRBJ2-3; V: TRBV10-3; CDR3: CAISEDRERETDTQYF; DNA: TGTGCCATCAGTGAGGATCGGGAGAGGGAAACAGATACGCAGTATTTT
D: TRBD2; size: many; J: TRBJ2-1; V: TRBV11-2; CDR3: CASSFGGGPYNEQFF; DNA: TGTGCCAGCAGCTTTGGCGGGGGGCCCTACAATGAGCAGTTCTTC
D: .; size: few; J: TRBJ2-1; V: TRBV6-1; CDR3: CASSADGLNNEQFF; DNA: TGTGCCAGCAGTGCCGACGGACTGAACAATGAGCAGTTCTTC
D: .; size: .; J: TRBJ1-6; V: TRBV20-1; CDR3: CSAEGQRAYNSPLHF; DNA: TGCAGTGCCGAGGGGCAGCGAGCTTATAATTCACCCCTCCACTTT
D: .; size: many; J: TRBJ2-1; V: TRBV20-1; CDR3: CSARDPAVNYNEQFF; DNA: TGCAGTGCTAGAGACCCAGCCGTAAACTACAATGAGCAGTTCTTC
D: TRBD2; size: few; J: TRBJ2-5; V: TRBV6-1; CDR3: CASSGSGGHQETQYF; DNA: TGTGCCAGCAGTGGGAGCGGGGGCCACCAAGAGACCCAGTACTTC
D: TRBD1; size: many; J: TRBJ2-1; V: TRBV5-1; CDR3: CASSLRQGSYNEQFF; DNA: TGCGCCAGCAGCTTGCGACAGGGATCCTACAATGAGCAGTTCTTC
D: .; size: few; J: TRBJ1-1; V: TRBV7-2; CDR3: CASRSPRVNTEAFF; DNA: TGTGCCAGCAGATCCCCCCGGGTGAACACTGAAGCTTTCTTT
D: .; size: few; J: TRBJ2-5; V: TRBV18; CDR3: CASSLRRGRFQETQYF; DNA: TGTGCCAGCTCACTCCGGAGGGGGCGGTTCCAAGAGACCCAGTACTTC
D: .; size: .; J: TRBJ2-7; V: TRBV4-3; CDR3: CASSQGGGAGMWEQYF; DNA: TGCGCCAGCAGCCAAGGCGGCGGGGCCGGGATGTGGGAGCAGTACTTC
D: .; size: .; J: TRBJ1-1; V: TRBV5-8; CDR3: CASSLAERIEAFF; DNA: TGTGCCAGCAGCTTGGCCGAACGGATAGAAGCTTTCTTT
D: TRBD1; size: many; J: TRBJ1-1; V: TRBV24-1; CDR3: CATSEATGGRAEAFF; DNA: TGTGCCACCAGTGAAGCTACAGGGGGTAGAGCTGAAGCTTTCTTT
D: .; size: few; J: TRBJ2-6; V: TRBV2; CDR3: CASKEESSGANVLTF; DNA: TGTGCCAGCAAGGAGGAAAGCTCTGGGGCCAACGTCCTGACTTTC
D: .; size: .; J: TRBJ1-2; V: TRBV6-2/TRBV6-3; CDR3: CASSHAPNSYGYTF; DNA: TGTGCCAGCAGTCATGCCCCCAACAGCTATGGCTACACCTTC
D: .; size: few; J: TRBJ1-2; V: TRBV10-2; CDR3: CASSDRPDYGYTF; DNA: TGCGCCAGCAGTGACCGCCCAGACTATGGCTACACCTTC
D: TRBD1; size: many; J: TRBJ1-5; V: TRBV4-1; CDR3: CASSQALTGPNQPQHF; DNA: TGCGCCAGCAGCCAGGCCTTGACAGGGCCTAATCAGCCCCAGCATTTT
D: .; size: many; J: TRBJ2-5; V: TRBV20-1; CDR3: CSASRGRQETQYF; DNA: TGCAGTGCTAGTCGGGGTCGCCAAGAGACCCAGTACTTC
D: .; size: .; J: TRBJ1-5; V: TRBV12-3/TRBV12-4; CDR3: CASSLGVIPNQPQHF; DNA: TGTGCCAGCAGTTTAGGGGTCATCCCCAATCAGCCCCAGCATTTT
D: TRBD1; size: .; J: TRBJ1-1; V: TRBV27; CDR3: CASILKGAYGTEAFF; DNA: TGTGCCAGCATTCTAAAGGGGGCGTATGGTACTGAAGCTTTCTTT
D: .; size: many; J: TRBJ2-3; V: TRBV28; CDR3: CASSFSGDLSTDTQYF; DNA: TGTGCCAGCAGTTTTTCCGGGGACCTGAGCACAGATACGCAGTATTTT
D: TRBD1; size: many; J: TRBJ1-3; V: TRBV28; CDR3: CASSQGTVGNTIYF; DNA: TGTGCCAGCAGCCAGGGGACAGTTGGAAACACCATATATTTT
D: .; size: .; J: TRBJ1-2; V: TRBV6-2/TRBV6-3; CDR3: CASSKAIYYGYTF; DNA: TGTGCCAGCAGCAAAGCCATCTACTATGGCTACACCTTC
D: .; size: .; J: TRBJ1-3; V: TRBV12-3/TRBV12-4; CDR3: CASRSARGTGNTIYF; DNA: TGTGCCAGCCGTTCAGCCAGGGGTACTGGAAACACCATATATTTT
D: .; size: many; J: TRBJ1-1; V: TRBV29-1; CDR3: CSVMPGREAFF; DNA: TGCAGCGTTATGCCTGGCAGGGAGGCTTTCTTT
D: TRBD1; size: many; J: TRBJ2-1; V: TRBV10-3; CDR3: CAISVDRGLLNEQFF; DNA: TGTGCCATCAGTGTGGACAGGGGGCTGTTGAATGAGCAGTTCTTC
D: TRBD1; size: few; J: TRBJ1-1; V: TRBV30; CDR3: CAQIRTGINTEAFF; DNA: TGTGCCCAAATACGGACAGGGATTAACACTGAAGCTTTCTTT
D: TRBD1; size: few; J: TRBJ1-4; V: TRBV13; CDR3: CASTRRRDRAGEKLFF; DNA: TGTGCCAGCACCCGCCGTCGGGACAGGGCCGGTGAAAAACTGTTTTTT